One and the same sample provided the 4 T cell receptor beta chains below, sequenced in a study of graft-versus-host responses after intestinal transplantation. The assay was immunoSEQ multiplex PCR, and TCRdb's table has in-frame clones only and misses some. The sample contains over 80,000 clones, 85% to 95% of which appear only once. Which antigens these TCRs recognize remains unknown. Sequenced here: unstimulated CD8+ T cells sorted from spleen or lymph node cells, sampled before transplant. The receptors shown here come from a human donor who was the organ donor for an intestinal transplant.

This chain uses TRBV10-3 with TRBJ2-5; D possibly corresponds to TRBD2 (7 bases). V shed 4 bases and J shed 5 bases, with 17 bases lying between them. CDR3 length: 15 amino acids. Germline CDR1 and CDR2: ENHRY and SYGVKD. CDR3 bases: TGTGCCATCAGTGCTCCGGGGGGCGTGCGGGAGACCCAGTACTTC. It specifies CAISAPGGVRETQYF.

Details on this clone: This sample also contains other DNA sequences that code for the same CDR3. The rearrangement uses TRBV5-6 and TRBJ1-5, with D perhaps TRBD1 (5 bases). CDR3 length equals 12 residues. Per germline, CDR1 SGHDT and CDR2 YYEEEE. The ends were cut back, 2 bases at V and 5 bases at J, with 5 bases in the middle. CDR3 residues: CASSLGDQPQHF. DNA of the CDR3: TGTGCCAGCAGCTTAGGGGATCAGCCCCAGCATTTT.

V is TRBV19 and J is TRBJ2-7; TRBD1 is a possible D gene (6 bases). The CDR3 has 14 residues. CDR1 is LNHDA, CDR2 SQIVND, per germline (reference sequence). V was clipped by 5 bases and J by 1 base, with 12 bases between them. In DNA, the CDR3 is TGTGCCAGTAGTTGGACGACAGGTTCCTACGAGCAGTACTTC. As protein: CASSWTTGSYEQYF. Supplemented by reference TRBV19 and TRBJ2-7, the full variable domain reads DGGITQSPKYLFRKEGQNVTLSCEQNLNHDAMYWYRQDPGQGLRLIYYSQIVNDFQKGDIAEGYSVSREKKESFPLTVTSAQKNPTAFYLCASSWTTGSYEQYFGPGTRLTVT.

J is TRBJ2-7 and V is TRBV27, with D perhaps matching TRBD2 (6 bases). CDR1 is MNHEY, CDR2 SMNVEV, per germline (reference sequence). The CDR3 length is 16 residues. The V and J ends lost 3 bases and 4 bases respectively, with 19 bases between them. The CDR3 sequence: CASSLAGLTLGYEQYF. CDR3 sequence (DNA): TGTGCCAGCAGTTTGGCGGGGCTGACGCTGGGATACGAGCAGTACTTC.